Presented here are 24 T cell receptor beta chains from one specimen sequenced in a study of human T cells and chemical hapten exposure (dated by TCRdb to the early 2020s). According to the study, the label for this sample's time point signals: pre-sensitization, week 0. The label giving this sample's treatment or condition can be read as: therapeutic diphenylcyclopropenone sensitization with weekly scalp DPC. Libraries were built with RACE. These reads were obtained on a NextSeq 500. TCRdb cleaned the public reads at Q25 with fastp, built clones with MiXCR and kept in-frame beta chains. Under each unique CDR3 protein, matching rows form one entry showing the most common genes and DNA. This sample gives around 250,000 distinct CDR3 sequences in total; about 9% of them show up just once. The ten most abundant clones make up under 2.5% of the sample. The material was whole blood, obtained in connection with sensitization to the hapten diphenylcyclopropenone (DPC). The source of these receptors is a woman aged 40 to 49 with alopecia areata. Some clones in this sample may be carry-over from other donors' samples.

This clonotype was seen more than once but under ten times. The CDR3 nucleotides read TGTGCCAGCAGCCAAAGTGTTTCAGCCCTTGAGGAGTATTTT. Protein: CASSQSVSALEEYF. The chain employs TRBV3-1 and TRBJ2-3, with D unclear. Looked up from germline, CDR1 is LGHDT and CDR2 is YNNKEL (reference sequence). V dropped 2 bases and J dropped 13 bases, with 19 bases sitting between them. The CDR3 length is 14 residues.

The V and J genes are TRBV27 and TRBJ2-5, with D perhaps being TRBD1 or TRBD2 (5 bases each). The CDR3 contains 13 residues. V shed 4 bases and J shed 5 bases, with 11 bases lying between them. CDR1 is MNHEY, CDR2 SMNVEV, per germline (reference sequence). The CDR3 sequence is CASSWGRTETQYF. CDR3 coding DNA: TGTGCCAGCAGTTGGGGACGAACGGAGACCCAGTACTTC.

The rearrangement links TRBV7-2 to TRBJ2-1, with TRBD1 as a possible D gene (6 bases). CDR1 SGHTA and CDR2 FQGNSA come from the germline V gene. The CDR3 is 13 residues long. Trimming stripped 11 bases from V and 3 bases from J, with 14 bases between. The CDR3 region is CAGGIQSYNEQFF. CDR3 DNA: TGTGCCGGGGGCATCCAAAGCTACAATGAGCAGTTCTTC.

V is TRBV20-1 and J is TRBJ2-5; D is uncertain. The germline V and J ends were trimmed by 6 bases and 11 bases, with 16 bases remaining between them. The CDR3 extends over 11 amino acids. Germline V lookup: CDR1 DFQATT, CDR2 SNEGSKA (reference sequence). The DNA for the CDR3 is TGCAGTGCCCTCGAAGCGCCGACGCAGTACTTC. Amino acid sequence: CSALEAPTQYF.

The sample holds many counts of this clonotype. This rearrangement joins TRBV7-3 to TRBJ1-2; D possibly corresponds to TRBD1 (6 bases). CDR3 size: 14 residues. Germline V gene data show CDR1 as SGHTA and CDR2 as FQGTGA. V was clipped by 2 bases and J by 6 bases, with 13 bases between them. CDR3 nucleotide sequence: TGTGCCAGCAGCTTAGACGGAGGGGGTGATGGCTACACCTTC. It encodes CASSLDGGGDGYTF.

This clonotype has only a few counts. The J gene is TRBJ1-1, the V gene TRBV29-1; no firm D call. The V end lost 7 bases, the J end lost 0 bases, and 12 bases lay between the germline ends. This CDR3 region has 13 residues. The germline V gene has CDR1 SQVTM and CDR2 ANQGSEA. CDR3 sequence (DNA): TGCAGCGGAACGGGCCACCTGAACACTGAAGCTTTCTTT. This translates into CSGTGHLNTEAFF.

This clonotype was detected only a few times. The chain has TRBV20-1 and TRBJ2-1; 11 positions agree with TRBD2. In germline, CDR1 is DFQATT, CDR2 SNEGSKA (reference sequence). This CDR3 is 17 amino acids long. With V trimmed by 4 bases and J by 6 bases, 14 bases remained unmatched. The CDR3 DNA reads TGCAGTGCTATCGAATTATATAGCGGGAGGGCCCGCAATGAGCAGTTCTTC. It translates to CSAIELYSGRARNEQFF.

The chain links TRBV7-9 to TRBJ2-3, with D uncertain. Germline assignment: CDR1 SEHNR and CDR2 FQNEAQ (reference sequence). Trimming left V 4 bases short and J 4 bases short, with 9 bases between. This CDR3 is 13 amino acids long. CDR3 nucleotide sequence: TGTGCCAGCAGCTCGACCTCTGCAGATACGCAGTATTTT. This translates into CASSSTSADTQYF.

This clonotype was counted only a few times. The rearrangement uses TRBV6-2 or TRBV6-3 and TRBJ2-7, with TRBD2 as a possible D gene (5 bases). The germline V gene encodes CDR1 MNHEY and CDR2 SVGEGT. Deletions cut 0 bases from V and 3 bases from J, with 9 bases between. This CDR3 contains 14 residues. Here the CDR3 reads CASSYSLGNYEQYF. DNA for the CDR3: TGTGCCAGCAGTTACTCACTCGGGAACTACGAGCAGTACTTC.

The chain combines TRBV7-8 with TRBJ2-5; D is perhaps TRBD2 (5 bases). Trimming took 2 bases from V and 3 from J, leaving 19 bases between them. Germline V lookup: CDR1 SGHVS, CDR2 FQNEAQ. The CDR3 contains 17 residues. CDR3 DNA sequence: TGTGCCAGCAGCTTATTCCCCCCCCCGGACTCGGAAGAGACCCAGTACTTC. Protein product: CASSLFPPPDSEETQYF.

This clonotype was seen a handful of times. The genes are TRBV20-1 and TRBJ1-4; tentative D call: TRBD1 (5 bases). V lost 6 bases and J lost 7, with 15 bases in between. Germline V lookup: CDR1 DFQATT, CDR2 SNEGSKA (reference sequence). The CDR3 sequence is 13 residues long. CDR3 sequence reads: CSAPGPLSEKLFF. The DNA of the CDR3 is TGCAGTGCCCCAGGGCCACTAAGTGAAAAACTGTTTTTT.

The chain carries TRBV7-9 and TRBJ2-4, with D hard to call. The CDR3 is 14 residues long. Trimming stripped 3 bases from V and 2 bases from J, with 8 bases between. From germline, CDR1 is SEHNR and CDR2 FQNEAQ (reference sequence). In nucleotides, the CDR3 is TGTGCCAGCAGCTTGGGCGAGCCCAAAAACATTCAGTACTTC. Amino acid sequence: CASSLGEPKNIQYF.

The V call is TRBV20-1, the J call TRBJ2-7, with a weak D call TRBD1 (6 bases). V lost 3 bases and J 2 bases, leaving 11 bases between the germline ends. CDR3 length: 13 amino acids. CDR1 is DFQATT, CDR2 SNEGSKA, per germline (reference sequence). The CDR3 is CSASRTVTYEQYF. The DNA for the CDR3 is TGCAGTGCTAGCAGGACAGTCACCTACGAGCAGTACTTC.

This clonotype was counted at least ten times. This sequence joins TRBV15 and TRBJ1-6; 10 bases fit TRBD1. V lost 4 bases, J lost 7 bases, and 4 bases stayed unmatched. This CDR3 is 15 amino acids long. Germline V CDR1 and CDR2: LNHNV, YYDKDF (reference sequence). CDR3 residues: CATSTRGQGNSPLHF. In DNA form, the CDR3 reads TGTGCCACCAGCACACGGGGACAGGGGAATTCACCCCTCCACTTT.

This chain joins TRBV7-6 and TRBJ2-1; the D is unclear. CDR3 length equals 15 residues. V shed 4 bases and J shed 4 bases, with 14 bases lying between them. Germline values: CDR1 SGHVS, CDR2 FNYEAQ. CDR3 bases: TGTGCCAGCAGCTCCCCTCAGATCCGTTACAATGAGCAGTTCTTC. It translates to CASSSPQIRYNEQFF.

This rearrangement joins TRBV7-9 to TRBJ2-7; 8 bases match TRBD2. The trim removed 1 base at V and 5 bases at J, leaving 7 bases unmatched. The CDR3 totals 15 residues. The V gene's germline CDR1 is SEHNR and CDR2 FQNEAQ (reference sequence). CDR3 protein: CASSLGSGGPDEQYF. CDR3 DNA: TGTGCCAGCAGCTTAGGATCGGGAGGGCCCGACGAGCAGTACTTC. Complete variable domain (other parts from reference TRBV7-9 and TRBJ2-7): DTGVSQNPRHKITKRGQNVTFRCDPISEHNRLYWYRQTLGQGPEFLTYFQNEAQLEKSRLLSDRFSAERPKGSFSTLEIQRTEQGDSAMYLCASSLGSGGPDEQYFGPGTRLTVT.

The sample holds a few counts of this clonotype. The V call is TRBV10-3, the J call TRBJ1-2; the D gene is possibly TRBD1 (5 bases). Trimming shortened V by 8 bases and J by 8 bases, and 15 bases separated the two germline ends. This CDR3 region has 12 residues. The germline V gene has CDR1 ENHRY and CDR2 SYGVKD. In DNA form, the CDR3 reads TGTGCCATCTGGGACGGGCGGGGAGGCTACACCTTC. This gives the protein CAIWDGRGGYTF.

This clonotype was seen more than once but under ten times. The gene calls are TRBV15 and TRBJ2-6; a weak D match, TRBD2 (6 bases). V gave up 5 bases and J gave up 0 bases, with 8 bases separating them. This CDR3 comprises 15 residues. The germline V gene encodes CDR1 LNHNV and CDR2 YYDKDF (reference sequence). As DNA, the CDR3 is TGTGCCACCAGCCCCGGGGGCTCTGGGGCCAACGTCCTGACTTTC. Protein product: CATSPGGSGANVLTF.

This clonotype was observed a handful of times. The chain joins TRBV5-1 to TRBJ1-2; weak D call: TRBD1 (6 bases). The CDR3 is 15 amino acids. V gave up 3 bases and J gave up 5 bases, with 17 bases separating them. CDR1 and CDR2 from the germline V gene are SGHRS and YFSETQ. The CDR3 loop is CASSWGAGGGYGYTF. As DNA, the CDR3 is TGCGCCAGCAGCTGGGGGGCCGGAGGAGGGTATGGCTACACCTTC.

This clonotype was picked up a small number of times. The CDR3 bases are TGTGCCAGCAGCTTCCCGACAGGGGGGTCGGACAATGAGCAGTTCTTC. It specifies CASSFPTGGSDNEQFF. V is TRBV11-2 and J is TRBJ2-1, with 9 positions matching TRBD1. Germline V lookup: CDR1 SGHAT, CDR2 FQNNGV. The CDR3 spans 16 residues. Trimming removed 3 bases from V and 5 bases from J; junction bases left unmatched: 8.

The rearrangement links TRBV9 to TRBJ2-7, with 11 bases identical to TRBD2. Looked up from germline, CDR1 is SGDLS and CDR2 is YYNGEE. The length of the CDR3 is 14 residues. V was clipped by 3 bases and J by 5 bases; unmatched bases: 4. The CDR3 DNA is TGTGCCAGCAGCGCAGGGACTAGCGGCCACGAGCAGTACTTC. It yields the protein CASSAGTSGHEQYF.

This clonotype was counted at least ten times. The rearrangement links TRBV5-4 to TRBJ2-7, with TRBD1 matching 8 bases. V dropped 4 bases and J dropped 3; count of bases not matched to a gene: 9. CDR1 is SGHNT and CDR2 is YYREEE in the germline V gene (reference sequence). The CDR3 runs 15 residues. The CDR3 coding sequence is TGTGCCAGCAGCCCACCCGGGACAGGCTTCTACGAGCAGTACTTC. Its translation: CASSPPGTGFYEQYF.

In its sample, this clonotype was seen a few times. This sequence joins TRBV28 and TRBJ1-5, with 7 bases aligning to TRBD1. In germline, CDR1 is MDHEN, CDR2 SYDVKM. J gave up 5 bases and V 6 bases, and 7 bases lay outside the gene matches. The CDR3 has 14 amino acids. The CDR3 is CASSPRGLDQPQHF. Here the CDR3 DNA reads TGTGCCAGCAGCCCAAGGGGGCTGGATCAGCCCCAGCATTTT.

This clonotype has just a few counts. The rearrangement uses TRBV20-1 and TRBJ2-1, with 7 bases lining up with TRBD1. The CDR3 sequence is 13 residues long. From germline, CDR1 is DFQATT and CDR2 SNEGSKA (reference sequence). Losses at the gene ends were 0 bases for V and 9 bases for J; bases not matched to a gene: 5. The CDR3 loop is CSARDKGGPEQFF. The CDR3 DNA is TGCAGTGCTAGAGATAAAGGGGGCCCTGAGCAGTTCTTC.